This TCR beta chain was profiled in a study of blood T cell repertoires in COVID-19. In the study overall: From the United States, Italy and Spain came samples of acute and convalescent COVID-19.

In the source study's methods: Researchers report that nucleated cell counts were estimated from reference gene primer amplification. Sequencing used immunoSEQ multiplex PCR; TCRdb keeps in-frame clones, though not all of them. That table gives V, J and clone size, and the DNA gave D and trimming. There are roughly 240,000 clones in the sample; around 88% occur only once, and under 2.5% lies in the top ten. Trimming removed 1 base from V and 5 bases from J; junction bases left unmatched: 12. CDR1 is SGHVS and CDR2 is FNYEAQ in the germline V gene. This CDR3 has 18 amino acids. The sequenced sample was PBMCs or T cells enriched from blood (not recorded which). The TCR originated in a woman aged 40 to 50 with acute COVID-19. This rearrangement joins TRBV7-6 to TRBJ2-3, with TRBD2 matching 10 bases. The DNA of the CDR3 is TGTGCCAGCAGCTTAGTCGCTAGCGGGAGCCGGGCAAGAGATACGCAGTATTTT. This gives the protein CASSLVASGSRARDTQYF.